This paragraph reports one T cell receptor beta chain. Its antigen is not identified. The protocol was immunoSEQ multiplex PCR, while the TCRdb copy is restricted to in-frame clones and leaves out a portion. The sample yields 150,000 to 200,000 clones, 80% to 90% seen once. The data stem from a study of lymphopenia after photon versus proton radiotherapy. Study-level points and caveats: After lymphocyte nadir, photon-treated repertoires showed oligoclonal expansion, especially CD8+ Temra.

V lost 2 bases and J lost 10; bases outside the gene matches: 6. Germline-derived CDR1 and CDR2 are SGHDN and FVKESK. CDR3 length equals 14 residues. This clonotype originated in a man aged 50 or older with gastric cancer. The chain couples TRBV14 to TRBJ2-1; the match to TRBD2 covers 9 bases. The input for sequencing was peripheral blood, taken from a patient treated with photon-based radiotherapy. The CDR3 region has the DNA TGTGCCAGCAGCCAACTAGCGGGGTTGGGGGAGCAGTTCTTC. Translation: CASSQLAGLGEQFF.